This is a list of T cell receptor beta chains from one sample in a study of T cell responses to AZD1222 COVID-19 vaccine. Here immunoSEQ multiplex PCR was the method, and the copy in TCRdb shows in-frame clones only, minus some. This sample has roughly 150,000 clones, with 88% found just once. Specimen: peripheral blood, collected on day 0 of MenACWY control vaccination. These receptors originate from an adult in good health. Both conserved end residues are part of each CDR3. Fields, in order: V gene, J gene, clone size, D gene, CDR3 DNA, CDR3 protein. D genes are given only for firm matches. Not all rows give a size; the values are once, few, many and, for expanded clones, a class.

>TRBV5-5|TRBJ2-5|once|.
TGTGCCAGCAGTCCCGACGGGGGCGCCCTACAAGAGACCCAGTACTTC
CASSPDGGALQETQYF
>TRBV4-3|TRBJ1-2|.|TRBD1
TGCGCCAGCAGCCAAGAAGAGGGGGCCTATGGCTACACCTTC
CASSQEEGAYGYTF
>TRBV5-1|TRBJ2-7|once|.
TGCGCCAGCAGCCCCACGGTAGGGGGGTACGAGCAGTACTTC
CASSPTVGGYEQYF
>TRBV24-1|TRBJ1-4|.|TRBD1
TGTGCCACCAGCAGGACAGGGGGTGAAAAACTGTTTTTT
CATSRTGGEKLFF
>TRBV21-1|TRBJ1-4|.|.
TGTGCCAGCAGCAGAGACAGGGAGAATGAAAAACTGTTTTTT
CASSRDRENEKLFF
>TRBV28|TRBJ1-2|.|TRBD1
TGTGCCAGCAGTCCTCGGACAGGCTCACTAGGCTACACCTTC
CASSPRTGSLGYTF
>TRBV7-2|TRBJ2-3|.|.
TGTGCCAGCAGCTTACAGGGACCAGATACGCAGTATTTT
CASSLQGPDTQYF
>TRBV4-2|TRBJ1-2|.|TRBD1
TGTGCCAGCAGTCTTGGACAGGGGGCGACTGGCTACACCTTC
CASSLGQGATGYTF
>TRBV6-6|TRBJ2-3|.|TRBD2
TGTGCCAGCACTCAGAGACTAGCGGCTAGCACAGATACGCAGTATTTT
CASTQRLAASTDTQYF
>TRBV25-1|TRBJ1-1|.|.
TGTGCCAGCAGTGAATACTCGGGAAAGGGGGCTTTCTTT
CASSEYSGKGAFF
>TRBV9|TRBJ1-2|.|.
TGTGCCAGCAGCGCCTTGGACTATGGCTACACCTTC
CASSALDYGYTF
>TRBV6-5|TRBJ1-4|.|TRBD1
TGTGCCAGCAGTACCCGGGACAGGGAGAATGAAAAACTGTTTTTT
CASSTRDRENEKLFF
>TRBV29-1|TRBJ1-1|.|.
TGCAGCGTTGATCGGGGGGGGAACACTGAAGCTTTCTTT
CSVDRGGNTEAFF
>TRBV2|TRBJ1-1|.|TRBD1
TGTGCCAGCAGTTACAGGGGGCGAGGGAACACTGAAGCTTTCTTT
CASSYRGRGNTEAFF